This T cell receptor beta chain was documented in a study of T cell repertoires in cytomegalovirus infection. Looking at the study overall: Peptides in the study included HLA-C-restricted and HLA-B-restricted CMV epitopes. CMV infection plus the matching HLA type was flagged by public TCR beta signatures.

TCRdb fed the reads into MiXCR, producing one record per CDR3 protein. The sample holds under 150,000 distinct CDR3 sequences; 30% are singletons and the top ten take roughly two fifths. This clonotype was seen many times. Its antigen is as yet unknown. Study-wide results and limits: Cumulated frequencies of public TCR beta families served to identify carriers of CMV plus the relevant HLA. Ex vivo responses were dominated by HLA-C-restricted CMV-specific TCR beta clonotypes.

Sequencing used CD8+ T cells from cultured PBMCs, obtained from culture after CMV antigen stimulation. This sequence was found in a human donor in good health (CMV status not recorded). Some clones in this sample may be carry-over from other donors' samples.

The CDR3 region has the DNA TGCGCCAGCAGCCAAGATCGGAGGGGAACTGGGGCCAACGTCCTGACTTTC. It yields the protein CASSQDRRGTGANVLTF. The V call is TRBV4-1, the J call TRBJ2-6; D is perhaps TRBD2 (6 bases). V lost 0 bases and J 2 bases, leaving 11 bases between the germline ends. The CDR3 runs 17 residues. Germline values: CDR1 MGHRA, CDR2 YSYEKL.